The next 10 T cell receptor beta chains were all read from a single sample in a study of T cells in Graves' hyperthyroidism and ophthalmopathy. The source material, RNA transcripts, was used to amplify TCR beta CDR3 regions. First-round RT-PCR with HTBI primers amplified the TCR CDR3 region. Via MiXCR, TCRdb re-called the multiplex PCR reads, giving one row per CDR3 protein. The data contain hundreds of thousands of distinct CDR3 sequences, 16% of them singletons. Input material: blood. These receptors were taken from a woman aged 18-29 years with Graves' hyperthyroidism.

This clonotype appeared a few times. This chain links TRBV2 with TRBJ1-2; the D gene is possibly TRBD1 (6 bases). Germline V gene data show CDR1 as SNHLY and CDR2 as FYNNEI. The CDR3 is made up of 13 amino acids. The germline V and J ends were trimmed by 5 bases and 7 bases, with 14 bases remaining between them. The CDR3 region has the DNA TGTGCCAGCAGTCTAGAGGACAGTTCTGGCTACACCTTC. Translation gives CASSLEDSSGYTF. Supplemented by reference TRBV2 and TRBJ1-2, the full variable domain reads EPEVTQTPSHQVTQMGQEVILRCVPISNHLYFYWYRQILGQKVEFLVSFYNNEISEKSEIFDDQFSVERPDGSNFTLKIRSTKLEDSAMYFCASSLEDSSGYTFGSGTRLTVV.

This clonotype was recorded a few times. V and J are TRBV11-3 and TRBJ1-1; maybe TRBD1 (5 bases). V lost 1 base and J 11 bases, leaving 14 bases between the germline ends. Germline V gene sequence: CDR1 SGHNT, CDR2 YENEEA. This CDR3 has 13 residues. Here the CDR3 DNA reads TGTGCCAGCAGCTTAGGTGGGGCCCCATGGGCTTTCTTT. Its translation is CASSLGGAPWAFF.

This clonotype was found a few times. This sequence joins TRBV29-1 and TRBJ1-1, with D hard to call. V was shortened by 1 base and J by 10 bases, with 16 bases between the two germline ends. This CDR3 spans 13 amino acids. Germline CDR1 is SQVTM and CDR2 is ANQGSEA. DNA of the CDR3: TGCAGCGTTGAAGGGACCTCCCTCCTCCGAGCTTTCTTT. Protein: CSVEGTSLLRAFF. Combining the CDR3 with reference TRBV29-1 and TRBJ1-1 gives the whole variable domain SAVISQKPSRDICQRGTSLTIQCQVDSQVTMMFWYRQQPGQSLTLIATANQGSEATYESGFVIDKFPISRPNLTFSTLTVSNMSPEDSSIYLCSVEGTSLLRAFFGQGTRLTVV.

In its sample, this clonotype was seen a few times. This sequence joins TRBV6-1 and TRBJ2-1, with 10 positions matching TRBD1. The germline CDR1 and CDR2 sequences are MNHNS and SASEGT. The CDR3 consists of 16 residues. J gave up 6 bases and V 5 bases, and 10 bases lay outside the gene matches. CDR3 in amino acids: CASSFIGTGVFNEQFF. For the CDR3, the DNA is TGTGCCAGCAGTTTTATCGGGACAGGGGTATTCAATGAGCAGTTCTTC.

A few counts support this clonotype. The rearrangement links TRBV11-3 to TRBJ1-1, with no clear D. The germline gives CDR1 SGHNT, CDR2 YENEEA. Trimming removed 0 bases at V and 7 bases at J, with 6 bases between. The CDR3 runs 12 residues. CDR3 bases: TGTGCCAGCAGCTTAGATCTGGGTGAAGCTTTCTTT. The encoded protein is CASSLDLGEAFF. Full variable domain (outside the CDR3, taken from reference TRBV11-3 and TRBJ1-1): EAGVVQSPRYKIIEKKQPVAFWCNPISGHNTLYWYLQNLGQGPELLIRYENEEAVDDSQLPKDRFSAERLKGVDSTLKIQPAELGDSAVYLCASSLDLGEAFFGQGTRLTVV.

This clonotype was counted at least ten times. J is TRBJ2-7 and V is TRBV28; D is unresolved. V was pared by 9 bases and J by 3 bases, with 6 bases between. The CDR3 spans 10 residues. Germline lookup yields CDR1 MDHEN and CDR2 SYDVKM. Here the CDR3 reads CASRDYEQYF. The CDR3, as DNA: TGTGCCAGTAGGGACTACGAGCAGTACTTC. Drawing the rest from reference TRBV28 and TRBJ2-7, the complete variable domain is DVKVTQSSRYLVKRTGEKVFLECVQDMDHENMFWYRQDPGLGLRLIYFSYDVKMKEKGDIPEGYSVSREKKERFSLILESASTNQTSMYLCASRDYEQYFGPGTRLTVT.

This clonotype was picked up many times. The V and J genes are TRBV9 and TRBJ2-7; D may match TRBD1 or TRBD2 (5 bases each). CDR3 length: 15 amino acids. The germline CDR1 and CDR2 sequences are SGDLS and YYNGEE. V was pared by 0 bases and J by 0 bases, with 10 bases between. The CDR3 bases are TGTGCCAGCAGCGTAGAAGGGACGAGCTCCTACGAGCAGTACTTC. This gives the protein CASSVEGTSSYEQYF. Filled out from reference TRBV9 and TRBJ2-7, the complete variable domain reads DSGVTQTPKHLITATGQRVTLRCSPRSGDLSVYWYQQSLDQGLQFLIQYYNGEERAKGNILERFSAQQFPDLHSELNLSSLELGDSALYFCASSVEGTSSYEQYFGPGTRLTVT.

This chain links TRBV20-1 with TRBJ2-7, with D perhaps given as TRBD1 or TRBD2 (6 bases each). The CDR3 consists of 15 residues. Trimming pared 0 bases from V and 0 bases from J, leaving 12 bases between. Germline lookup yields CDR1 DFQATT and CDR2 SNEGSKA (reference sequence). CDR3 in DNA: TGCAGTGCTAGAGATCCTGGGGGGCACTCCTACGAGCAGTACTTC. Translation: CSARDPGGHSYEQYF.

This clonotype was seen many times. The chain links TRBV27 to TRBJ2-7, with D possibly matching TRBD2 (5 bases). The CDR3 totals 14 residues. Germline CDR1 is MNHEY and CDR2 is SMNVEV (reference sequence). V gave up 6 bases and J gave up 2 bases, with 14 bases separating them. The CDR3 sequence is CASSTTREPYEQYF. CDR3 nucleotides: TGTGCCAGCAGCACCACTAGAGAACCCTACGAGCAGTACTTC.

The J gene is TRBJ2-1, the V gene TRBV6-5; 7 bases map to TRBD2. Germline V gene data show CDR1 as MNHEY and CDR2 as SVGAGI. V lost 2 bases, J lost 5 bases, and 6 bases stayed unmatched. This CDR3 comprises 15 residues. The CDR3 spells CASSYGGGYNNEQFF. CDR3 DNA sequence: TGTGCCAGCAGTTACGGCGGGGGTTATAACAATGAGCAGTTCTTC.